Listed below are T cell receptor beta chains from one sample, sequenced in a study of cytomegalovirus exposure and HLA in healthy donors. Generated by immunoSEQ multiplex PCR, the TCRdb table keeps only in-frame clones and is missing some. The sample holds over 100,000 clones; 77% are singletons and the top ten take 4% to 5%. The material sequenced was PBMCs. All receptors come from a male donor in good health and CMV-seropositive. CDR3s include the opening cysteine and the closing phenylalanine or tryptophan. The D gene is left open where the match is weak. For some rows the clone size is stated as once, few or many, or as a class when expanded; others skip it.

-,TRBV12-2,TRBJ2-1,-,TGTGCAAGTCGCTCCCGACAGGGTTTTGATAGTGAGCAGTTCTTC,CASRSRQGFDSEQFF
medium-sized,TRBV4-2,TRBJ2-3,TRBD1,TGTGCCAGCAGCCAAGAGATGGGACAGGGCACAGATACGCAGTATTTT,CASSQEMGQGTDTQYF
few,TRBV6-5,TRBJ2-7,TRBD1,TGTGCCAGCAGCCTGGGACAGTTCTACGAGCAGTACTTC,CASSLGQFYEQYF
-,TRBV4-1,TRBJ2-1,-,TGCGCCAGCAGCCATGGGGCGGCTAACAATGAGCAGTTCTTC,CASSHGAANNEQFF
-,TRBV7-9,TRBJ2-1,-,TGTTCCAGCAGCTTATGGCAGAATGAGCAGTTCTTC,CSSSLWQNEQFF
-,TRBV10-3,TRBJ2-5,TRBD1,TGTGCCATCAGTACCCCGGGGACAGGGGGCGTAGAGACCCAGTACTTC,CAISTPGTGGVETQYF
once,TRBV19,TRBJ2-3,-,TGTGCCAGCGGGAGCACAGATACGCAGTATTTT,CASGSTDTQYF
-,TRBV5-1,TRBJ2-2,TRBD2,TGCGCCAGCAGCCATCAACTAGCGGGGAGGGGGACCGGGGAGCTGTTTTTT,CASSHQLAGRGTGELFF
-,TRBV5-4,TRBJ2-5,TRBD1,TGTGCCAGCAGCGTTAGACAGGGGCCGAGGGAGACCCAGTACTTC,CASSVRQGPRETQYF
-,TRBV13,TRBJ2-7,-,TGTGCCAGCAGCATTCGGACAGCCCTTACCTACGAGCAGTACTTC,CASSIRTALTYEQYF
-,TRBV7-9,TRBJ1-6,-,TGTGCCAGCAGCTTAGGAAGGGGAGGAGTATCACCCCTCCACTTT,CASSLGRGGVSPLHF
-,TRBV6-1,TRBJ2-7,-,TGTGCCAGCAGTGAAGGACACGGATACGAGCAGTACTTC,CASSEGHGYEQYF
-,TRBV27,TRBJ1-5,TRBD1,TGTGCCAGCAGTTTAGGAACAGGGGCTGGCAATCAGCCCCAGCATTTT,CASSLGTGAGNQPQHF
-,TRBV11-2,TRBJ1-2,-,TGTGCCAGCAGCCTTGCGGGACCTAACTATGGCTACACCTTC,CASSLAGPNYGYTF
once,TRBV19,TRBJ2-1,TRBD2,TGTGCCAGTAGTCTTTTCGTGGCGGGGGGAAACAATGAGCAGTTCTTC,CASSLFVAGGNNEQFF
-,TRBV15,TRBJ2-2,TRBD2,TGTGCCACCAGCAGAGTAAATTGCGGCGGGGGGGGTGAGGGCGGGGAGCTGTTTTTT,CATSRVNCGGGGEGGELFF
-,TRBV19,TRBJ1-1,TRBD1,TGTGCCAGTAGTATCGAGACAGGGGGTGCTTTCTTT,CASSIETGGAFF
-,TRBV6-1,TRBJ2-5,TRBD2,TGTGCCAGCAGTGAACGGTCGAGTCTAGCGGGACGATCCCAAGAGACCCAGTACTTC,CASSERSSLAGRSQETQYF
-,TRBV4-1,TRBJ1-1,-,TGCGCCAGCAGCCAAGTGAACTTAGTTTATTACACTGAAGCTTTCTTT,CASSQVNLVYYTEAFF
-,TRBV7-3,TRBJ2-5,TRBD2,TGTGCCAGCAGCCAGGGACTAGCGGGAGGCACTAGGTACTTC,CASSQGLAGGTRYF
-,TRBV19,TRBJ2-7,TRBD1,TGTGTCAGTAGTATGAGACAGGGGCCCTACGAGCAGTACTTC,CVSSMRQGPYEQYF
few,TRBV13,TRBJ2-1,-,TGTGCCAGCAGCTTAGGCGACGACAGGTTGGGGCAGTTCTTC,CASSLGDDRLGQFF
-,TRBV7-9,TRBJ2-5,-,TGTGCCAGCAGCCCTCAGGGTGGACAAGAGACCCAGTACTTC,CASSPQGGQETQYF
-,TRBV19,TRBJ1-2,TRBD1,TGTGCCAGTAGTGCGACAGGGAAGTCTCCAATTAGTGGCTACACCTTC,CASSATGKSPISGYTF
-,TRBV19,TRBJ1-1,-,TGTGCCAGTAGTCTTGACGGGGGCACTGAAGCTTTCTTT,CASSLDGGTEAFF
-,TRBV6-6,TRBJ1-5,-,TGTGCCAGCAGTTACGCCTCGGGGGGCCGCAATCAGCCCCAGCATTTT,CASSYASGGRNQPQHF
few,TRBV28,TRBJ1-3,-,TGTGCCAGCAGTAATCAGGGGATCGCTGGAAACACCATATATTTT,CASSNQGIAGNTIYF
few,TRBV2,TRBJ2-6,TRBD1,TGTGCCAGCAGGGGGGACAGGGGCCGGGCCTCTGGGGCCAACGGCCTGACTTTC,CASRGDRGRASGANGLTF
-,TRBV5-1,TRBJ2-3,-,TGCGCCAGCAGCCTCACAGGGATTAGCACAGATACGCAGTATTTT,CASSLTGISTDTQYF
once,TRBV5-1,TRBJ2-6,TRBD1,TGCGCCAGCAGCTTCGGGGGGACAGGGAGCTCTGGGGCCAACGTCCTGACTTTC,CASSFGGTGSSGANVLTF
-,TRBV28,TRBJ2-7,-,TGTGCCAGCTGCCGGCGGTGGGTACAGGGGCAGTACTTC,CASCRRWVQGQYF
-,TRBV28,TRBJ2-7,TRBD1,TGTGCCAGCAACCCGTGGACAGGCGAAAAGTACGAGCAGTACTTC,CASNPWTGEKYEQYF
-,TRBV7-8,TRBJ1-3,-,TGTGCCAGCAGCCGAGGCGCCCTCACAAGCTCTGGAAACACCATATATTTT,CASSRGALTSSGNTIYF
-,TRBV14,TRBJ1-2,-,TGTGCCAGCAGCCAGGCCCGGACAGCCGGCTACACCTTC,CASSQARTAGYTF
few,TRBV25-1,TRBJ2-1,-,TGTGCCAGCAGTAGCCGCGATGAGCAGTTCTTC,CASSSRDEQFF
-,TRBV2,TRBJ1-6,TRBD1,TGTGCCAGCGTTACCGGGACAGGGAATTCCCCCAATCACTATAATTCACCCCTCCACTTT,CASVTGTGNSPNHYNSPLHF
-,TRBV5-4,TRBJ2-7,TRBD2,TGTGCCAGCAGCTTGGCGGGGGGGTCCTACGAGCAGTACTTC,CASSLAGGSYEQYF
-,TRBV5-1,TRBJ1-1,-,TGCGCCAGCAGCTTGGAGAGCGCCCGGAGAGCTTTCTTT,CASSLESARRAFF
-,TRBV19,TRBJ2-1,TRBD2,TGTGCCAGTAGTAAACTAGCGGGCTCCTACAATGAGCAGTTCTTC,CASSKLAGSYNEQFF
-,TRBV2,TRBJ1-1,-,TGTGCCAGCAGTGAAGATAAAATCCCAGGATTTGATTTCTTT,CASSEDKIPGFDFF
few,TRBV19,TRBJ2-1,-,TGTGCCAGTAGTATTTTGCGGAGGGACAATGAGCAGTTCTTC,CASSILRRDNEQFF
few,TRBV28,TRBJ1-4,-,TGTGCCAGCAGTTTATGGGAGGGTGGTGAAAAACTGTTTTTT,CASSLWEGGEKLFF
-,TRBV2,TRBJ1-2,-,TGTGCCAGCACGGGAACCATGATTGGCTACACCTTC,CASTGTMIGYTF
-,TRBV5-4,TRBJ1-2,-,TGTGCCAGCAGCTTGAAAGCAGGGGTCTATGGCTACACCTTC,CASSLKAGVYGYTF
-,TRBV6-6,TRBJ2-7,-,TGTGCCAGCAGTTACCAATTGACACCTTACGAGCAGTACTTC,CASSYQLTPYEQYF
-,TRBV5-1,TRBJ2-7,TRBD2,TGCGCCAGCAGCTTGGGGCTAGCGGGAAGTATGAACGAGCAGTACTTC,CASSLGLAGSMNEQYF
-,TRBV5-8,TRBJ2-3,-,TGTGCCAGCACTTATAGCGGATACACAGATACGCAGTATTTT,CASTYSGYTDTQYF
-,TRBV28,TRBJ1-5,-,TGTGCCAGCAGTCCCGGGCAGCCCCAGCATTTT,CASSPGQPQHF
-,TRBV5-1,TRBJ2-3,-,TGCGCCAGCAGCTTAAGACTGATCACAGATACGCAGTATTTT,CASSLRLITDTQYF
-,TRBV7-9,TRBJ1-2,TRBD1,TGTGCCAGCAGCCGAGGGACAGGCGATGGGGGCGATGGCTACACCTTC,CASSRGTGDGGDGYTF
few,TRBV7-9,TRBJ1-2,TRBD1,TGTGCCAGCGAGGGACAGGGAGGCTATGGCTACACCTTC,CASEGQGGYGYTF
-,TRBV9,TRBJ1-1,-,TGTGCCAGCAGCAACCGGGACACCACTTTGAACACTGAAGCTTTCTTT,CASSNRDTTLNTEAFF
-,TRBV29-1,TRBJ1-2,TRBD1,TGCAGCGTTGACAGGGGGTGGTCTTATGGCTGCACCTTC,CSVDRGWSYGCTF
once,TRBV2,TRBJ2-7,-,TGTGCCAGCAGTGAGGTAACACCCGAGCAGTACTTC,CASSEVTPEQYF
-,TRBV5-1,TRBJ1-6,TRBD1,TGCGCCAGCAGCCTACAGGGGTCAGATAATTCACCCCTCCACTTT,CASSLQGSDNSPLHF
-,TRBV6-5,TRBJ1-2,-,TGTGCCAGCAGGGCTCGAGGTGGCTACACCTTC,CASRARGGYTF
-,TRBV27,TRBJ2-7,-,TGTGCCAGCAGTTCACAGGGTTACGAGCAGTACTTC,CASSSQGYEQYF